Presented here are 26 T cell receptor beta chains from one specimen sequenced in a study of control samples from healthy donors and cancer patients. Assay used: immunoSEQ multiplex PCR; TCRdb lists only in-frame clones, some missing. Seen here are around 150,000 clones, around 94% observed once, and the top ten hold around 15%. Sequencing was done on a sample of PBMCs. The source is a man in his sixties with colorectal cancer.

The V call is TRBV6-6, the J call TRBJ1-5; D gene ambiguous. CDR1 is MNHNY and CDR2 is SVGAGI in the germline V gene (reference sequence). V was pared by 7 bases and J by 4 bases, with 8 bases between. The CDR3 spans 12 residues. The CDR3 here is CASKISNQPQHF. The CDR3 DNA is TGTGCCAGCAAAATCAGTAATCAGCCCCAGCATTTT.

This clone has more than one count but fewer than ten. The CDR3 nucleotides read TGTGCCAGCAGCCAAGAAGCCCTAGCGGGGGGCGGGGAGCTGTTTTTT. This sequence encodes CASSQEALAGGGELFF. The chain has TRBV3-1 (or the pseudogene TRBV3-2) and TRBJ2-2; 11 positions match TRBD2. Germline V gene lookup returns CDR1 LGHDT and CDR2 YNNKEL (reference sequence). The CDR3 totals 16 residues. The junction had 4 bases not matched to a gene; V was cut back by 0 bases and J by 7 bases.

CDR3 in amino acids: CASSQSGLAGNEQFF. Written as DNA, the CDR3 is TGTGCCAGCAGCCAAAGCGGACTAGCGGGAAATGAGCAGTTCTTC. The rearrangement links TRBV27 to TRBJ2-1, with 12 bases aligning to TRBD2. The CDR3 totals 15 residues. Losses at the gene ends were 6 bases for V and 7 bases for J; bases not matched to a gene: 7. Germline loops: CDR1 MNHEY, CDR2 SMNVEV (reference sequence).

The chain employs TRBV7-9 and TRBJ2-4; D unclear. Germline CDR1 reads SEHNR; CDR2 reads FQNEAQ (reference sequence). CDR3 length: 14 residues. Trimming stripped 6 bases from V and 0 bases from J, with 9 bases between. Here the CDR3 reads CASRDDLAKNIQYF. DNA of the CDR3: TGTGCCAGCAGAGACGATCTAGCCAAAAACATTCAGTACTTC.

This sequence joins TRBV30 and TRBJ2-7, with a tentative D call TRBD1 (6 bases). CDR3 length: 13 amino acids. V lost 3 bases to trimming and J lost 7 bases, with 16 bases between them. In germline, CDR1 is GTSNPN, CDR2 SVGIG (reference sequence). CDR3 sequence reads: CAWRNQGLREQYF. As DNA, the CDR3 is TGTGCCTGGAGGAACCAGGGGCTTAGGGAGCAGTACTTC.

The genes are TRBV19 and TRBJ1-2; 10 nucleotides match TRBD1. The CDR3 extends over 16 amino acids. The germline gives CDR1 LNHDA, CDR2 SQIVND (reference sequence). V dropped 6 bases and J dropped 4; count of bases not matched to a gene: 11. CDR3 DNA: TGTGCCAGTAGATTAATGGGGACAGGGGTCTCCTATGGCTACACCTTC. Translated, it gives CASRLMGTGVSYGYTF.

The V call is TRBV7-2, the J call TRBJ2-5; 8 positions agree with TRBD1. Per germline, CDR1 SGHTA and CDR2 FQGNSA. J gave up 4 bases and V 5 bases, and 6 bases lay outside the gene matches. CDR3 length: 14 amino acids. The CDR3 bases are TGTGCCAGCAGCCCGGGACAGGTACGAGAGACCCAGTACTTC. As protein: CASSPGQVRETQYF.

J is TRBJ1-1 and V is TRBV6-2 or TRBV6-3; the D gene is possibly TRBD1 (6 bases). The CDR3 length is 13 residues. CDR1 and CDR2 (germline): MNHEY, SVGEGT. V lost 4 bases, J lost 1 base, and 7 bases lay in between. CDR3 protein: CASSLTGNTEAFF. DNA of the CDR3: TGTGCCAGCAGTTTGACAGGGAACACTGAAGCTTTCTTT.

The gene calls are TRBV11-2 and TRBJ1-4; 7 nucleotides match TRBD1. This CDR3 comprises 15 residues. Germline-derived CDR1 and CDR2 are SGHAT and FQNNGV. V dropped 7 bases and J dropped 7; count of bases not matched to a gene: 12. The CDR3 sequence is CASTPSGGSGEKLFF. The CDR3 DNA reads as TGTGCCAGCACTCCATCAGGGGGTTCGGGTGAAAAACTGTTTTTT.

The V and J genes are TRBV7-9 and TRBJ1-1; D remains unclear. Germline CDR1 reads SEHNR; CDR2 reads FQNEAQ (reference sequence). This CDR3 comprises 12 residues. V lost 1 base and J 8 bases, leaving 8 bases between the germline ends. The CDR3 spells CASSLDAVEAFF. The CDR3 DNA is TGTGCCAGCAGCTTAGATGCGGTAGAAGCTTTCTTT.

The chain has TRBV12-3 or TRBV12-4 and TRBJ1-4; D call uncertain. V lost 6 bases to trimming and J lost 7 bases, with 6 bases between them. The CDR3 totals 11 residues. In DNA form, the CDR3 reads TGTGCCAGCAGACAGCTTGAAAAACTGTTTTTT. This encodes CASRQLEKLFF.

This clone was counted a single time. J is TRBJ1-1 and V is TRBV6-5; 7 nucleotides agree with TRBD1. This CDR3 has 14 amino acids. With V trimmed by 7 bases and J by 5 bases, 10 bases remained unmatched. In germline, CDR1 is MNHEY, CDR2 SVGAGI. CDR3 loop: CASKYPGGWTEAFF. DNA for the CDR3: TGTGCCAGCAAGTATCCAGGGGGGTGGACTGAAGCTTTCTTT.

The chain recombines TRBV24-1 with TRBJ2-1, with 7 bases fitting TRBD1. The ends lost 4 bases at V and 15 bases at J; junction bases unmatched: 8. Looked up from germline, CDR1 is KGHDR and CDR2 is SFDVKD. The CDR3 has 12 amino acids. The CDR3 reads CATSDHGQARFF. CDR3 nucleotide sequence: TGTGCCACCAGTGACCATGGACAGGCGCGGTTCTTC.

This chain joins TRBV7-2 and TRBJ1-5; tentatively, D is TRBD1 (6 bases). CDR1 is SGHTA and CDR2 is FQGNSA in the germline V gene. The CDR3 spans 15 residues. Trimming took 2 bases from V and 4 from J, leaving 12 bases between them. The CDR3 coding sequence is TGTGCCAGCAGCTTATTTGGCAGGGGAAATCAGCCCCAGCATTTT. This sequence encodes CASSLFGRGNQPQHF.

CDR3 protein: CASSLGGQGGYNEQFF. The DNA for the CDR3 is TGTGCCAGCAGCTTGGGGGGACAGGGAGGCTACAATGAGCAGTTCTTC. The J gene is TRBJ2-1, the V gene TRBV5-6; TRBD1 agrees at 9 bases. There are 16 residues in the CDR3. Germline CDR1 reads SGHDT; CDR2 reads YYEEEE. The V segment lost 0 bases and the J segment 3 bases; nucleotides outside the gene matches: 4.

The genes are TRBV5-6 and TRBJ1-2; TRBD1 is a possible D gene (6 bases). The germline V gene has CDR1 SGHDT and CDR2 YYEEEE. This CDR3 contains 13 residues. Deletions cut 5 bases from V and 1 base from J, with 9 bases between. The CDR3 nucleotides are TGTGCCAGCAGTCCGGACAGTAACTATGGCTACACCTTC. It encodes CASSPDSNYGYTF.

The J gene is TRBJ1-1, the V gene TRBV6-5, with TRBD1 matching 9 bases. Germline assignment: CDR1 MNHEY and CDR2 SVGAGI. Trimming took 2 bases from V and 8 from J; bases not matched to a gene: 9. This CDR3 contains 15 residues. The CDR3: CASSYLGQGLGEAFF. CDR3 bases: TGTGCCAGCAGTTACCTGGGACAGGGCTTAGGGGAAGCTTTCTTT.

About this clone itself: A read error may produce the germline difference seen at one junction end. V is TRBV5-1 and J is TRBJ2-1; perhaps TRBD2 as D (6 bases). Germline loops: CDR1 SGHRS, CDR2 YFSETQ. The CDR3 loop spans 15 amino acids. Here the CDR3 reads CASSLAGEDYSEQFF. Written as DNA, the CDR3 is TGCGCCAGCAGCTTGGCGGGGGAGGACTACAGTGAGCAGTTCTTC.

This chain connects TRBV18 to TRBJ2-7; 8 positions match TRBD2. Germline CDR1 KGHSH, CDR2 LQKENI. V was clipped by 3 bases and J by 1 base; unmatched bases: 14. CDR3 length equals 18 residues. The CDR3 sequence: CASSPGRVGGASSYEQYF. The CDR3 region has the DNA TGTGCCAGCTCACCGGGACGAGTCGGGGGGGCAAGTTCCTACGAGCAGTACTTC.

The chain carries TRBV6-6 and TRBJ1-1, with D unclear. V shed 11 bases and J shed 3 bases, with 13 bases lying between them. CDR1 is MNHNY and CDR2 is SVGAGI in the germline V gene (reference sequence). The CDR3 is 12 residues long. The CDR3 DNA is TGTGCCGGAGCAAAGGACGACACTGAAGCTTTCTTT. As protein: CAGAKDDTEAFF.

CDR3 DNA sequence: TGTGCCAGCAGCTTAGGGGACCGTAGTGGTGGCTACACCTTC. Protein product: CASSLGDRSGGYTF. The chain recombines TRBV7-9 with TRBJ1-2; D is possibly TRBD1 (5 bases). The CDR3 is 14 amino acids. The V end was cut by 1 base, the J end by 7 bases, with 13 bases between. The germline CDR1 and CDR2 sequences are SEHNR and FQNEAQ (reference sequence).

The rearrangement joins TRBV9 to TRBJ2-7, with D uncertain. Germline CDR1 is SGDLS and CDR2 is YYNGEE. The CDR3 loop spans 14 amino acids. Trimming pared 4 bases from V and 0 bases from J, leaving 11 bases between. CDR3 amino acids: CASSLTASSYEQYF. The DNA of the CDR3 is TGTGCCAGCAGCTTAACAGCAAGCTCCTACGAGCAGTACTTC.

The rearrangement joins TRBV27 to TRBJ2-7, with TRBD1 matching 8 bases. The CDR3 is 11 amino acids. Germline CDR1 MNHEY, CDR2 SMNVEV (reference sequence). V trimming: 8 bases; J trimming: 7 bases; junction bases outside the gene matches: 4. This chain's CDR3 is CASGQGGEQYF. CDR3 nucleotide sequence: TGTGCCAGCGGACAGGGAGGAGAGCAGTACTTC.

The V and J genes are TRBV4-3 and TRBJ1-5; D is ambiguous. V was shortened by 1 base and J by 0 bases, with 10 bases between the two germline ends. The CDR3 consists of 16 residues. Germline V gene lookup returns CDR1 LGHNA and CDR2 YSLEER. The chain's CDR3 is CASSQVFPYSNQPQHF. Here the CDR3 DNA reads TGCGCCAGCAGCCAAGTCTTCCCGTATAGCAATCAGCCCCAGCATTTT.

J is TRBJ2-5 and V is TRBV18, with 7 positions matching TRBD1. This CDR3 has 15 residues. V was clipped by 6 bases and J by 2 bases; unmatched bases: 9. Per the germline V gene, CDR1 is KGHSH and CDR2 is LQKENI. The CDR3 sequence: CASSDRVAVQETQYF. Written as DNA, the CDR3 is TGTGCCAGCTCCGACAGGGTGGCCGTACAAGAGACCCAGTACTTC.

The gene calls are TRBV2 and TRBJ1-5, with D unresolved. The germline CDR1 and CDR2 sequences are SNHLY and FYNNEI. The CDR3 is 15 amino acids. With 5 bases removed from V and 4 bases from J, the gap between germline ends came to 15 bases. CDR3 nucleotides: TGTGCCAGCAGTTTTGAGGGTTTCGGAAATCAGCCCCAGCATTTT. Protein sequence: CASSFEGFGNQPQHF.